These T cell receptor beta chains were read from a single sample in a study of T cells in Graves' hyperthyroidism and ophthalmopathy. TCRdb independently ran MiXCR on the multiplex PCR reads; one entry per CDR3 protein. The table lists approximately 400,000 distinct CDR3 sequences, just under 25% of them singletons, with more than 60% in the top ten. Sequenced: blood. These receptors were obtained from a man over 45 with Graves' hyperthyroidism. Both conserved end residues are part of each CDR3. The D gene is left open where the match is weak. Rows give clone size only sometimes, using once, few, many, or a class for an expanded clone.

length	size	D	V	J	CDR3	DNA
15	-	-	TRBV10-1	TRBJ2-1	CASKRQAFSYNEQFF	TGCGCCAGCAAAAGACAGGCTTTCTCCTACAATGAGCAGTTCTTC
14	-	TRBD2	TRBV20-1	TRBJ2-5	CSAELAGGKETQYF	TGCAGTGCGGAACTAGCGGGGGGGAAAGAGACCCAGTACTTC
14	-	TRBD2	TRBV7-9	TRBJ2-1	CASSLQLAAHEQFF	TGTGCCAGCAGCTTACAGCTAGCGGCACATGAGCAGTTCTTC
15	-	-	TRBV5-1	TRBJ1-2	CASSDKLSGLGGYTF	TGCGCCAGCAGCGATAAGTTATCGGGCTTAGGTGGCTACACCTTC
11	-	-	TRBV20-1	TRBJ1-2	CSARPNYGYTF	TGCAGTGCTAGACCGAACTATGGCTACACCTTC
15	-	-	TRBV3-1	TRBJ1-4	CASSQAGIRNEKLFF	TGTGCCAGCAGCCAGGCAGGGATCCGTAATGAAAAACTGTTTTTT
13	-	-	TRBV20-1	TRBJ2-5	CSARTGTQETQYF	TGCAGTGCTAGAACGGGGACTCAAGAGACCCAGTACTTC
13	-	-	TRBV20-1	TRBJ1-1	CSASIHSNTEAFF	TGCAGTGCTAGTATCCACTCGAACACTGAAGCTTTCTTT
14	few	-	TRBV6-2/TRBV6-3	TRBJ2-2	CASSYVRGTGELFF	TGTGCCAGCAGTTACGTCAGAGGGACCGGGGAGCTGTTTTTT
13	-	-	TRBV28	TRBJ2-7	CASKDVHSYEQYF	TGTGCCAGCAAGGACGTCCACTCCTACGAGCAGTACTTC
14	-	-	TRBV12-3/TRBV12-4	TRBJ1-1	CACSFKGGNTEAFF	TGTGCCTGCAGTTTTAAGGGAGGAAACACTGAAGCTTTCTTT
15	-	-	TRBV24-1	TRBJ2-2	CATSELGGHAGEQFF	TGTGCCACCAGTGAACTGGGGGGACACGCCGGGGAGCAGTTTTTT
12	many	-	TRBV7-2	TRBJ2-5	CASSLDRETQYF	TGTGCCAGCAGCTTAGATCGAGAGACCCAGTACTTC
17	-	TRBD2	TRBV11-1	TRBJ2-5	CASSFLGLAGSQETQYF	TGTGCCAGCAGCTTTCTCGGGCTAGCGGGGTCTCAAGAGACCCAGTACTTC
16	few	TRBD1	TRBV5-6	TRBJ2-2	CASSFTQGENTGELFF	TGTGCCAGCAGCTTTACCCAGGGGGAAAACACCGGGGAGCTGTTTTTT
14	-	TRBD1	TRBV27	TRBJ1-2	CASSPSGTVYGYTF	TGTGCCAGCAGTCCCTCCGGGACAGTCTATGGCTACACCTTC
16	many	TRBD1	TRBV28	TRBJ2-3	CASSPTGTGWADTQYF	TGTGCCAGCAGTCCAACCGGGACAGGGTGGGCAGATACGCAGTATTTT
13	-	-	TRBV7-9	TRBJ2-1	CASSPIRSEEQFF	TGTGCCAGCAGCCCCATACGGTCAGAGGAGCAGTTCTTC
11	few	-	TRBV29-1	TRBJ1-2	CSVAGNYGYTF	TGCAGCGTTGCCGGGAACTATGGCTACACCTTC
13	-	TRBD2	TRBV24-1	TRBJ2-3	CASASGRADTQYF	TGTGCCAGTGCTAGCGGGAGGGCAGATACGCAGTATTTT
17	once	TRBD1	TRBV19	TRBJ1-5	CASSINPGQGYYQPQHF	TGTGCCAGTAGTATAAATCCGGGACAGGGGTACTATCAGCCCCAGCATTTT
18	-	TRBD1	TRBV2	TRBJ1-5	CASSRNRQGFEGNQPQHF	TGTGCCAGCAGTAGAAACCGACAGGGCTTCGAAGGCAATCAGCCCCAGCATTTT
13	few	-	TRBV6-2/TRBV6-3	TRBJ2-1	CASRGSSYNEQFF	TGTGCCAGCCGTGGGAGCTCCTACAATGAGCAGTTCTTC
14	-	TRBD2	TRBV30	TRBJ2-3	CAWSVGGMTDTQYF	TGTGCCTGGAGTGTGGGGGGGATGACAGATACGCAGTATTTT
14	many	TRBD2	TRBV11-2	TRBJ2-1	CASSVTSGRGEQFF	TGTGCCAGCAGCGTGACTAGCGGGAGAGGCGAGCAGTTCTTC
16	-	-	TRBV7-9	TRBJ1-3	CASSLAAGSSGNTIYF	TGTGCCAGCAGCCTGGCCGCAGGGAGCTCTGGAAACACCATATATTTT
17	once	TRBD2	TRBV5-1	TRBJ2-1	CASSLWPAGRPGNEQFF	TGCGCCAGCAGCTTGTGGCCAGCGGGAAGGCCGGGGAATGAGCAGTTCTTC
18	few	-	TRBV6-1	TRBJ2-2	CASSSLWRAGINTGELFF	TGTGCCAGCAGTTCTCTTTGGCGGGCGGGAATAAACACCGGGGAGCTGTTTTTT
17	-	-	TRBV9	TRBJ2-6	CASRDSGSPSGANVLTF	TGTGCCAGCAGAGATTCCGGGAGCCCTTCTGGGGCCAACGTCCTGACTTTC
16	few	-	TRBV6-2/TRBV6-3	TRBJ2-3	CASGADLTGSTDTQYF	TGTGCCAGCGGGGCTGACTTGACTGGATCCACAGATACGCAGTATTTT
14	few	TRBD2	TRBV3-1	TRBJ2-1	CASSRAGVVDEQFF	TGTGCCAGCAGCAGAGCGGGAGTCGTAGATGAGCAGTTCTTC
13	-	-	TRBV28	TRBJ2-1	CASRRLGGNEQFF	TGTGCCAGCAGACGACTGGGAGGTAATGAGCAGTTCTTC
11	many	-	TRBV11-1	TRBJ2-1	CASSLSGKQFF	TGTGCCAGCAGCCTAAGTGGCAAGCAGTTCTTC
15	-	TRBD1	TRBV7-9	TRBJ2-7	CASSVSGTGLYEQYF	TGTGCCAGCAGCGTATCCGGGACAGGGCTCTACGAGCAGTACTTC
13	many	TRBD2	TRBV20-1	TRBJ2-1	CSAKRLAGNEQFF	TGCAGTGCTAAGCGACTAGCGGGAAATGAGCAGTTCTTC
12	few	TRBD1	TRBV20-1	TRBJ1-2	CSAEKTGAGYTF	TGCAGTGCCGAAAAGACAGGGGCTGGCTACACCTTC
15	-	-	TRBV7-2	TRBJ1-1	CASSLAARMNTEAFF	TGTGCCAGCAGCTTAGCGGCTAGGATGAACACTGAAGCTTTCTTT
12	-	-	TRBV12-3/TRBV12-4	TRBJ2-2	CASSPITRELFF	TGTGCCAGCAGCCCGATCACCCGGGAGCTGTTTTTT
15	-	TRBD2	TRBV12-3/TRBV12-4	TRBJ2-1	CASTLGASGYNEQFF	TGTGCCAGCACCCTAGGGGCTAGCGGTTACAATGAGCAGTTCTTC
14	-	-	TRBV29-1	TRBJ2-1	CSVVAILRYNEQFF	TGCAGCGTTGTGGCGATCCTCCGGTACAATGAGCAGTTCTTC
15	-	-	TRBV19	TRBJ2-1	CASSTGDWDDNEQFF	TGTGCCAGTAGTACAGGGGATTGGGATGACAATGAGCAGTTCTTC
15	many	TRBD1	TRBV7-2	TRBJ2-5	CASRYGTGARETQYF	TGTGCCAGCAGATACGGGACAGGGGCGCGTGAGACCCAGTACTTC
15	-	TRBD1	TRBV20-1	TRBJ2-1	CSADKKGQGNGEQFF	TGCAGTGCTGACAAAAAGGGACAGGGGAATGGTGAGCAGTTCTTC
13	few	-	TRBV12-3/TRBV12-4	TRBJ2-5	CASSTLNSGTQYF	TGTGCCAGCAGTACTCTTAATAGCGGTACCCAGTACTTC
13	few	-	TRBV28	TRBJ1-5	CASSWGRDQPQHF	TGTGCCAGCAGTTGGGGGAGGGACCAGCCCCAGCATTTT
16	many	TRBD2	TRBV11-2	TRBJ2-1	CASSEPGLAGAGEQFF	TGTGCCAGCAGCGAACCGGGACTAGCGGGAGCGGGCGAGCAGTTCTTC
14	many	-	TRBV2	TRBJ2-2	CASSVRVGFGELFF	TGTGCCAGCAGTGTGAGAGTTGGTTTCGGGGAGCTGTTTTTT
12	-	-	TRBV7-2	TRBJ1-2	CASSTDTYGYTF	TGTGCCAGCAGCACGGACACCTATGGCTACACCTTC
17	many	-	TRBV28	TRBJ2-7	CASRSGGAEDTYYEQYF	TGTGCCAGCAGGTCCGGGGGCGCGGAGGACACCTACTACGAGCAGTACTTC
13	few	TRBD1	TRBV6-1	TRBJ2-7	CASSAGQGVEQYF	TGTGCCAGCAGCGCCGGACAGGGGGTCGAGCAGTACTTC
16	few	-	TRBV6-5	TRBJ2-3	CASSYSFSEQADTQYF	TGTGCCAGCAGTTACTCGTTTAGTGAACAGGCGGATACGCAGTATTTT
12	many	-	TRBV12-3/TRBV12-4	TRBJ2-7	CASSFEGYEQYF	TGTGCCAGCAGTTTTGAGGGCTACGAGCAGTACTTC
13	many	TRBD2	TRBV20-1	TRBJ2-7	CSAPSGIDYEQYF	TGCAGTGCCCCTAGCGGGATCGACTACGAGCAGTACTTC
12	few	-	TRBV5-1	TRBJ2-2	CASSFEGGELFF	TGCGCCAGCAGCTTTGAGGGCGGGGAGCTGTTTTTT